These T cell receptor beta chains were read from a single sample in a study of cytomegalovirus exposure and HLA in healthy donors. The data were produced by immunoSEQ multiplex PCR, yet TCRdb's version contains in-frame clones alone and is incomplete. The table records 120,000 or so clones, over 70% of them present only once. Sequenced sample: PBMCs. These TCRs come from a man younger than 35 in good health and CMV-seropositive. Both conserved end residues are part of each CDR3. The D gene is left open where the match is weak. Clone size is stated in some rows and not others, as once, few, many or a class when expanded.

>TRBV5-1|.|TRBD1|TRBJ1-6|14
TGCGCCAGCAGCTCTGGACAGGGAGGGACACCCCTCCACTTT
CASSSGQGGTPLHF
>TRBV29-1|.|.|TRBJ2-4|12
TGCAGCGTTGGACTAGGCAAAAACATTCAGTACTTC
CSVGLGKNIQYF
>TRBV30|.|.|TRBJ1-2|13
TGTGCCTGGAGTACAATTCTCGACTATGGCTACACCTTC
CAWSTILDYGYTF
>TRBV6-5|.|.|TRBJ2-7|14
TGTGCCAGCACTACGGGAAGCGGCACCTACGAGCAGTACTTC
CASTTGSGTYEQYF
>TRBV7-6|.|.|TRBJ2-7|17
TGTGCCAGCAGCTTAGGGCGCGAGCGGGTGAGATCCTACGAGCAGTACTTC
CASSLGRERVRSYEQYF
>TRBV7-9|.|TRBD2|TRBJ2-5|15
TGTGCCAGCAAGATGGGACCGGGGGGGCCGGAGACCCAGTACTTC
CASKMGPGGPETQYF
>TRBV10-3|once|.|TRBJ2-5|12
TGTGCCATCAGTGAGCTCGGAGAGACCCAGTACTTC
CAISELGETQYF
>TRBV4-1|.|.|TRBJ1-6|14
TGCGCCAGCAGCCCCGGGACAACGGTTTTGCCCCTCCACTTT
CASSPGTTVLPLHF
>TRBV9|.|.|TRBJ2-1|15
TGTGCCAGCAGCGTAGTAGGGACATGGGACAATGAGCAGTTCTTC
CASSVVGTWDNEQFF
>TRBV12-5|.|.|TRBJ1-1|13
TGTGCTAGTGGTTCTGAGATGAACACTGAAGCTTTCTTT
CASGSEMNTEAFF
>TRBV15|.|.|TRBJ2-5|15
TGTGCCACCAGCAGAGCGCCTGAGACATTCGAGACCCAGTACTTC
CATSRAPETFETQYF
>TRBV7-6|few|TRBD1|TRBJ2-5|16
TGTGCCAGCAGCCAAGTTCGGGGACAGGGCGGGGAGACCCAGTACTTC
CASSQVRGQGGETQYF
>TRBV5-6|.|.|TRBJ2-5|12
TGTGCCAGCAGCTTGGTGGGGGGGACCCAGTACTTC
CASSLVGGTQYF
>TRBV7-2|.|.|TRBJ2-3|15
TGTGCCAGCAGCTTAGCAGCGGCAAGCACAGATACGCAGTATTTT
CASSLAAASTDTQYF
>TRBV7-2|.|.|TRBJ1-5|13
TGTGCCAGCAGCCCCCAGGGGTTCGTGCCCCAGCATTTT
CASSPQGFVPQHF
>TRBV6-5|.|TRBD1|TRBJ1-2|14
TGTGCCAGCAGGGCGGGACAGGGCTCCTATGGCTACACCTTC
CASRAGQGSYGYTF
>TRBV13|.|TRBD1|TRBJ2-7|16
TGTGCCAGCAGCTTATCCCGGGACAGGGAATCCTACGAGCAGTACTTC
CASSLSRDRESYEQYF
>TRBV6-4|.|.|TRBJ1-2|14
TGTGCCAGCAGTAGGGACTACGGAAACTATGGCTACACCTTC
CASSRDYGNYGYTF
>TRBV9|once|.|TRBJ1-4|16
TGTGCCAGCAGCGTGGGAGGACACTCCCGTAATGAAAAACTGTTTTTT
CASSVGGHSRNEKLFF
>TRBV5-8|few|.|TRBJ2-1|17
TGTGCCAGCAGCTTGGAGGGGAAAGCCCTCTCCTACAATGAGCAGTTCTTC
CASSLEGKALSYNEQFF
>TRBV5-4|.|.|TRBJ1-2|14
TGTGCCAGCAGCCTTCAGGGGCGTGGCTATGGCTACACCTTC
CASSLQGRGYGYTF
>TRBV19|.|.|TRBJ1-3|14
TGTGCCAGTAGTATTTCAGGGGCTGGAAACACCATATATTTT
CASSISGAGNTIYF
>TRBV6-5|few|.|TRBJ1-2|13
TGTGCCAGCAGTCCGACAGCTAACTATGGCTACACCTTC
CASSPTANYGYTF
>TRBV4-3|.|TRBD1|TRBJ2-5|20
TGCGCCAGCAGCCAAGATGTTGACAGGGGGCAAGTTAATATCCAAGAGACCCAGTACTTC
CASSQDVDRGQVNIQETQYF
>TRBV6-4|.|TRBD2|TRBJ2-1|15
TGTGCCAGCAGTGACAGAAGCGGGGGGGCGAATGAGCAGTTCTTC
CASSDRSGGANEQFF
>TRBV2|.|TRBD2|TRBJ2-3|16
TGTGCCAGCAGTGGAGGGACTAGCGGGAGGACAGATACGCAGTATTTT
CASSGGTSGRTDTQYF
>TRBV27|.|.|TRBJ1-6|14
TGTGCCAGCGCGAGGGTAGGTGATAATTCACCCCTCCACTTT
CASARVGDNSPLHF
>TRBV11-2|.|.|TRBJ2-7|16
TGTGCCGGCAGCTTAGTGGGCAGGACTGCCTCTAGGGAGCAGTACTTC
CAGSLVGRTASREQYF
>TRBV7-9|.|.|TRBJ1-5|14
TGTGCCAGCAGCTTAGTAGACACCGGACAGCCCCAGCATTTT
CASSLVDTGQPQHF
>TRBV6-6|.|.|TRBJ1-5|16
TGTGCCAGCAGTTACTCGGCGGGTATCGGCAATCAGCCCCAGCATTTT
CASSYSAGIGNQPQHF
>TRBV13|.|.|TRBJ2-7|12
TGTGCCAGCAGCTCCCAAACCTACGAGCAGTACTTC
CASSSQTYEQYF
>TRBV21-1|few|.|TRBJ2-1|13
TGTGCCAGCAGCTCTAGCTCCTACAATGAGCAGTTCTTC
CASSSSSYNEQFF
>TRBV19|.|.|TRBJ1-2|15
TGTGCCAGTTCCGGGACACGGAGTATTTTCTATGGCTACACCTTC
CASSGTRSIFYGYTF
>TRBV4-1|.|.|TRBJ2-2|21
TGCGCCAGCAGCCCCGCTCCTGCGGGTGGTTTTGGCGGCCCGAACACCGGGGAGCTGTTTTTT
CASSPAPAGGFGGPNTGELFF
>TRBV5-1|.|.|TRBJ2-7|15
TGCGCCAGCAGCTTGGGATTGGGGGGATCCAACGAGCAGTACTTC
CASSLGLGGSNEQYF